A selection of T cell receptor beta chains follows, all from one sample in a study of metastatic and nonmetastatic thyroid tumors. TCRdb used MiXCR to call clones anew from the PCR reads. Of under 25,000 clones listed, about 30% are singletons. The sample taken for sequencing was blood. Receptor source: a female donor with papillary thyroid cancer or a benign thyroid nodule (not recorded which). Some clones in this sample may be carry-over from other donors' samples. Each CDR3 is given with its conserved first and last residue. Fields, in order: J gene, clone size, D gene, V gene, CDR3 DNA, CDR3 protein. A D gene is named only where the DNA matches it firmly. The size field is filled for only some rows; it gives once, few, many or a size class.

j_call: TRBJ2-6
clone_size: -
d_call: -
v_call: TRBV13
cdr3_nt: TGTGCCAGCAGCCTCCTCGCCGGGGGTCCGAGGCGGCGCGGGGCCAACGTCCTGACTTTC
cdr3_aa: CASSLLAGGPRRRGANVLTF

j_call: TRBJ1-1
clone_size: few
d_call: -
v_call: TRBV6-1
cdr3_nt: TGTGCCAGCAGCCGGGGGGACGGGAACACTGAAGCTTTCTTT
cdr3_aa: CASSRGDGNTEAFF

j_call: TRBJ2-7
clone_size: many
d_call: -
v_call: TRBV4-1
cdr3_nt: TGCGCCAGCAGCCAAGGTCGCGAGCAGTACTTC
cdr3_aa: CASSQGREQYF

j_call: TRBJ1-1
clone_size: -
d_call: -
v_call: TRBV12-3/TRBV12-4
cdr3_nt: TGTGCCAGCAGTTCCCCAGCGAACACTGAAGCTTTCTTT
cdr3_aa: CASSSPANTEAFF

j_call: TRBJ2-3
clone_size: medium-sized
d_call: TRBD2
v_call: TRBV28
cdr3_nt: TGTGCCAGCAGTAGACTAGCGGGAGGAGGAGATACGCAGTATTTT
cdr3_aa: CASSRLAGGGDTQYF

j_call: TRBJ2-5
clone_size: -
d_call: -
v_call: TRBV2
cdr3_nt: TGTGCCAGCAGTGGGACTGGGTCCGGAGAGACCCAGTACTTC
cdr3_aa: CASSGTGSGETQYF

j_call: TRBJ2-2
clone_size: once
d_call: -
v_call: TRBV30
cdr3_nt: TGTGCCTGGAGTGCGGTCAGAGCGAACACCGGGGAGCTGTTTTTT
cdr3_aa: CAWSAVRANTGELFF

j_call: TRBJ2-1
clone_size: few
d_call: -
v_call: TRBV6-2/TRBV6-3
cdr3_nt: TGTGCCAGCAGTTACCTACAGGAGTATCAGTTCTTC
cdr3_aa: CASSYLQEYQFF

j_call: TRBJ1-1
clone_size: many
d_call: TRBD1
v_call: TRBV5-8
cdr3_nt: TGTGCCAGCAGCTTGACAGGGGGTGAAGCTTTCTTT
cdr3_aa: CASSLTGGEAFF

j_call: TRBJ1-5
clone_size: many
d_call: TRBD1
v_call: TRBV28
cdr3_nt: TGTGCCAGCAGTTCCCCCTTCTCCGGGACAGACTTTTCTAGCAATCAGCCCCAGCATTTT
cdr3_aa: CASSSPFSGTDFSSNQPQHF

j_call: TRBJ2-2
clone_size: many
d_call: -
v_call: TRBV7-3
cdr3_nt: TGTGCCAGCAGCTCCATTGGGGGGTCCGGGGAGCTGTTTTTT
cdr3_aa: CASSSIGGSGELFF

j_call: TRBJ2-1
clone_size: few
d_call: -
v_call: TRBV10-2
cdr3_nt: TGCGCCAGCAGGAGCTCCTACAATGAGCAGTTCTTC
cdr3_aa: CASRSSYNEQFF

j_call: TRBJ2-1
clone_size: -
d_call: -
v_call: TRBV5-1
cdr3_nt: TGCGCCAGCAGCCCACACCCGGCCGAGAACACCTACAATGAGCAGTTCTTC
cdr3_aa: CASSPHPAENTYNEQFF

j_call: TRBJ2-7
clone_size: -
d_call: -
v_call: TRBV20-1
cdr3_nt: TGCAGTGCTAGAAAGGGTATCTACGAGCAGTACTTC
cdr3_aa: CSARKGIYEQYF

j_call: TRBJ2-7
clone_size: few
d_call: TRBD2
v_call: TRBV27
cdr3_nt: TGTGCCAGCAGCTATAGCGGGAGCCACTCTGGATACGAGCAGTACTTC
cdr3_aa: CASSYSGSHSGYEQYF

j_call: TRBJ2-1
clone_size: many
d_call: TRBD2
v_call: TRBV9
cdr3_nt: TGTGCCAGCAGCGTTACCGGGACTAGCGGGAACTTTGAGCAGTTCTTC
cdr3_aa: CASSVTGTSGNFEQFF

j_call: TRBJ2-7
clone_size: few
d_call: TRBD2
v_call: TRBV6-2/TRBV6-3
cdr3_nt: TGTGCCAGCAGTTTCCCCGGGACTACCTCCTACGAGCAGTACTTC
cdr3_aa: CASSFPGTTSYEQYF

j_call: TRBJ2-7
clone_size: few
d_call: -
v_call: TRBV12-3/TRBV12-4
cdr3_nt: TGTGCCAGCAGTTTAAAAGGGGGGGGGCTCCAAGAGCAGTACTTC
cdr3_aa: CASSLKGGGLQEQYF

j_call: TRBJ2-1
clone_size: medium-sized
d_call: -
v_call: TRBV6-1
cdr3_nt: TGTGCCAGCAGTGAAGCGCTGATAGGGGGGGCGTTCGGCAATGAGCAGTTCTTC
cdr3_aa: CASSEALIGGAFGNEQFF

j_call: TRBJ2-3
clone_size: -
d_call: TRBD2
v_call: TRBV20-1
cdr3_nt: TGCAGAGCCAACGCAGGGACTAGCGGGAGTACAGATACGCAGTATTTT
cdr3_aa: CRANAGTSGSTDTQYF

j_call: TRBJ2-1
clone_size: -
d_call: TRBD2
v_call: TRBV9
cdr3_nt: TGTGCCAGCAGCGTAGGCCTAGCGGGTGAAAATGAGCAGTTCTTC
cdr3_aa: CASSVGLAGENEQFF

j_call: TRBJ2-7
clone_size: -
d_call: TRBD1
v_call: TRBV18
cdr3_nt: TGTGCCAGCTCAAGAGGCCAGGGGGCTTACGAGCAGTACTTC
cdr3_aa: CASSRGQGAYEQYF

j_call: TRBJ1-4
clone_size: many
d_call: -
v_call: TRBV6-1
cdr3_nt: TGTGCCAGCATGAGAACAACTAATGAAAAACTGTTTTTT
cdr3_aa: CASMRTTNEKLFF

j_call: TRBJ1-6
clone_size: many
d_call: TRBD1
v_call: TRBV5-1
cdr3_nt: TGCGCCAGCAGCTTGGGGGACAGCGAAGATTCACCCCTCCACTTT
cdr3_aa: CASSLGDSEDSPLHF

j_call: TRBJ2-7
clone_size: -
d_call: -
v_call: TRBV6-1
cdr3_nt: TGTGCCAGCAGTCCCGTGGGGCGCGGGGAGCAGTACTTC
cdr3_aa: CASSPVGRGEQYF

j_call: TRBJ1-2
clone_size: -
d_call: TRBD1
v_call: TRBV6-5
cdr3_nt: TGTGCCAGCAGTTACTCAGGGGGCTTTGGCTATGGCTACACCTTC
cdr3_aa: CASSYSGGFGYGYTF

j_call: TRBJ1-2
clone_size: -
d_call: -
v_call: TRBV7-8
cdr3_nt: TGTGCCAGCAGCCCGGGGACCTCTACCCGCGGCTACACCTTC
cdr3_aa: CASSPGTSTRGYTF

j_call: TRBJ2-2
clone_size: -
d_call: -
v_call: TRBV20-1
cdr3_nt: TGCAGTGCTCCCTTCCGCGGGATTTCCACCGGTGAGCTGTTTTTT
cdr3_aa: CSAPFRGISTGELFF

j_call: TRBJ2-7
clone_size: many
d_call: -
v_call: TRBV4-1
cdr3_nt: TGCGCCAGCAGCCAAGACCAGGGGCTCACCTACGAGCAGTACTTC
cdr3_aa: CASSQDQGLTYEQYF